This TCR beta chain was identified in a study of cytomegalovirus exposure and HLA in healthy donors. About the study: Prior work identified more than 90 million unique TCR beta sequences in roughly 190 million T cells.

Findings and limits, study-wide: Later analysis demonstrated an association between a missense DCLRE1C variant and TCR beta V- and J-gene trimming.

The germline V gene encodes CDR1 SGDLS and CDR2 YYNGEE. Trimming removed 4 bases from V and 4 bases from J, with 23 bases in between. CDR3 length: 17 residues. PCR employed 60 Vbeta and 13 Jbeta primers. The table came from immunoSEQ multiplex PCR; TCRdb's copy has only in-frame clones and leaves some out. The sample gives 110,000 to 150,000 clones, over 55% of which show up once; approximately 2.1% is in the top ten. This clone was detected only a few times. As yet, its antigen is unknown. The V and J genes are TRBV9 and TRBJ1-1, with TRBD1 as a possible D gene (5 bases). Sequencing was performed on PBMCs. The clonotype was recovered from a middle-aged man in good health and CMV-seronegative. The CDR3 DNA reads TGTGCCAGCAGCCGCAGTATCCCGCAGGGCGGCGGCACTGAAGCTTTCTTT. Protein sequence: CASSRSIPQGGGTEAFF.